This TCR beta chain is from a study of CD4 T cells in relation to SARS-CoV-2 and coronaviruses. Whole-study context: Median patient age was approximately 40 years, spanning 21 to 72 years. Crossreactive spike epitopes shared across donors were mapped to their HLA restriction. Study observations and caveats: Culture-expanded clones reflect memory recall rather than primary priming during culture.

Details on this clone: Its antigen is as yet unknown.

CDR1 is SNHLY, CDR2 FYNNEI, per germline. The CDR3 has 13 amino acids. V shed 6 bases, J shed 2 bases, and the junction held 2 bases outside the gene matches. Some clones are missing from TCRdb's copy, which holds only in-frame ones; the method was immunoSEQ multiplex PCR. The data contain around 54,000 clones, around 92% of them seen just once; the ten biggest clones take up 0.3% to 0.5%. The rearrangement links TRBV2 to TRBJ2-3; the match to TRBD2 covers 7 bases. Sequences were obtained from naive CD4+ T cells from PBMCs. The subset was: naive CD4+ T cells isolated by negative enrichment. The TCR was taken from an adult with COVID-19. CDR3 bases: TGTGCCAGCAGCGGGAGGAACACAGATACGCAGTATTTT. Its translation is CASSGRNTDTQYF.